The 15 T cell receptor beta chains given below trace back to one sample, sequenced in a study of shared clonotypes between healthy human individuals. Measured with immunoSEQ multiplex PCR; TCRdb has only the in-frame clones, and not every one. The sample has about 2.2 million clones; about 92% are singletons. CD45RO negativity and positive selection for CCR7 defined naive CD8 cells, a population that excluded terminally differentiated effector memory CD45RA+ cells. Sequences were obtained from naive CD8+ T cells from PBMCs. The origin of the receptors is a man aged 18 to 29 in good health. Some clones in this sample may be carry-over from other donors' samples.

Details on this clone: The same CDR3 is also encoded by other DNA sequences in this sample. The genes are TRBV7-3 and TRBJ2-1; TRBD2 is a possible D gene (6 bases). CDR1 is SGHTA and CDR2 is FQGTGA in the germline V gene. The CDR3 spans 14 residues. V lost 6 bases and J 4 bases, leaving 13 bases between the germline ends. As DNA, the CDR3 is TGTGCCAGCAGTTCCAGGGACTCTTACAATGAGCAGTTCTTC. It yields the protein CASSSRDSYNEQFF.

This chain links TRBV28 with TRBJ1-3; possibly TRBD1 for D (5 bases). CDR3 length: 16 amino acids. CDR1 and CDR2 from the germline V gene are MDHEN and SYDVKM. V was clipped by 3 bases and J by 0 bases, with 12 bases between them. The CDR3 region is CASSFSGTDSGNTIYF. CDR3 DNA: TGTGCCAGCAGTTTTTCCGGGACTGACTCTGGAAACACCATATATTTT.

This clone appeared a single time. The J gene is TRBJ1-1, the V gene TRBV5-4, with a tentative D call TRBD1 (6 bases). Germline lookup yields CDR1 SGHNT and CDR2 YYREEE (reference sequence). Trimming pared 4 bases from V and 0 bases from J, leaving 10 bases between. The CDR3 contains 14 residues. CDR3 sequence (DNA): TGTGCCAGCAGCCTCAGGGGACTGAACACTGAAGCTTTCTTT. Its translation is CASSLRGLNTEAFF.

As regards this clone: Other DNA sequences in this specimen translate into the identical CDR3. The genes are TRBV6-5 and TRBJ1-2, with D tentatively TRBD1 (5 bases). Deletions cut 5 bases from V and 2 bases from J, with 12 bases between. Germline values: CDR1 MNHEY, CDR2 SVGAGI. This CDR3 comprises 14 residues. The CDR3 nucleotides are TGTGCCAGCAGTCCCGGCGGGGGGAACTATGGCTACACCTTC. It translates to CASSPGGGNYGYTF.

This clone was recorded only once. Mismatch with germline at one junction end may stem from a read error. The chain uses TRBV2 and TRBJ1-4, with a tentative D call TRBD1 (6 bases). In germline, CDR1 is SNHLY, CDR2 FYNNEI. The CDR3 consists of 10 residues. CDR3 residues: CASRAGAFSF. CDR3 bases: TGTGCCAGCAGGGCAGGGGCCTTTTCTTTT.

This sequence joins TRBV7-9 and TRBJ2-1; the D gene could be TRBD1 or TRBD2 (5 bases each). The CDR3 runs 14 residues. The germline V and J ends were trimmed by 3 bases and 8 bases, with 14 bases remaining between them. Germline CDR1 and CDR2: SEHNR and FQNEAQ (reference sequence). Here the CDR3 reads CASSFAGATDEQFF. The CDR3 DNA is TGTGCCAGCAGCTTTGCCGGGGCCACGGATGAGCAGTTCTTC.

This chain uses TRBV27 with TRBJ2-3; D is undetermined. The germline V gene encodes CDR1 MNHEY and CDR2 SMNVEV (reference sequence). Between the trimmed V and J ends, which lost 4 bases and 6 bases, there was a span of 11 bases. This CDR3 spans 13 amino acids. The CDR3 DNA reads TGTGCCAGCAGTTCGTCGGAAACGGATACGCAGTATTTT. It codes for CASSSSETDTQYF.

The V gene is TRBV27, the J gene TRBJ2-7; 7 bases agree with TRBD1. V was clipped by 6 bases and J by 4 bases; unmatched bases: 12. Germline CDR1 and CDR2: MNHEY and SMNVEV (reference sequence). The CDR3 runs 15 residues. CDR3 nucleotides: TGTGCCAGCAGGGCCCGGGCAGGGGGATTATACGAGCAGTACTTC. Protein: CASRARAGGLYEQYF.

This chain connects TRBV19 to TRBJ1-5; the D gene is possibly TRBD1 (5 bases). The CDR3 spans 12 residues. Trimming took off 7 bases at V and 7 bases at J, with 11 bases between the two ends. The V gene's germline CDR1 is LNHDA and CDR2 SQIVND (reference sequence). The CDR3 DNA follows: TGTGCCAGTACCTCAGGGTCCCAGCCCCAGCATTTT. Amino acids: CASTSGSQPQHF.

The V and J genes are TRBV16 and TRBJ1-1; D gene unclear. CDR3 length: 15 residues. V dropped 0 bases and J dropped 0 bases, with 8 bases sitting between them. The germline V gene encodes CDR1 KGHSY and CDR2 FQNENV. The CDR3 DNA reads as TGTGCCAGCAGCCAATCGGGTCGGCTGAACACTGAAGCTTTCTTT. Residues: CASSQSGRLNTEAFF.

CDR3: CASSSGGNTGELFF. In nucleotides, the CDR3 is TGTGCCAGCAGCTCCGGGGGTAACACCGGGGAGCTGTTTTTT. The chain recombines TRBV11-3 with TRBJ2-2; a weak D match, TRBD2 (6 bases). The V end lost 4 bases, the J end lost 2 bases, and 8 bases lay between the germline ends. Per the germline V gene, CDR1 is SGHNT and CDR2 is YENEEA. The CDR3 contains 14 residues.

The genes are TRBV19 and TRBJ1-5; D gene unclear. There are 16 residues in the CDR3. In germline, CDR1 is LNHDA, CDR2 SQIVND (reference sequence). V gave up 7 bases and J gave up 2 bases, with 18 bases separating them. The CDR3 spells CASTPFGRNGNQPQHF. As DNA, the CDR3 is TGTGCCAGTACCCCCTTCGGGAGGAATGGCAATCAGCCCCAGCATTTT.

This CDR3 is CASSGVGQELYYGYTF. The CDR3 DNA is TGTGCCAGCAGTGGCGTCGGACAGGAACTATACTATGGCTACACCTTC. The chain is built from TRBV6-1 and TRBJ1-2, with TRBD1 matching over 7 bases. This CDR3 is built from 16 residues. V lost 4 bases and J lost 3; bases outside the gene matches: 11. CDR1 MNHNS and CDR2 SASEGT come from the germline V gene.

This chain uses TRBV5-1 with TRBJ2-7; D is unclear. V was shortened by 2 bases and J by 4 bases, with 10 bases between the two germline ends. The germline CDR1 and CDR2 sequences are SGHRS and YFSETQ. The CDR3 length is 13 residues. The CDR3 sequence: CASSFTRAYEQYF. For the CDR3, the DNA is TGCGCCAGCAGCTTCACACGGGCTTACGAGCAGTACTTC. The complete variable domain, with remaining parts taken from reference TRBV5-1 and TRBJ2-7, reads KAGVTQTPRYLIKTRGQQVTLSCSPISGHRSVSWYQQTPGQGLQFLFEYFSETQRNKGNFPGRFSGRQFSNSRSEMNVSTLELGDSALYLCASSFTRAYEQYFGPGTRLTVT.

This rearrangement joins TRBV27 to TRBJ2-7; TRBD1 matches at 9 bases. From germline, CDR1 is MNHEY and CDR2 SMNVEV (reference sequence). V was pared by 4 bases and J by 3 bases, with 7 bases of the junction left unmatched. CDR3 length: 15 residues. Written as DNA, the CDR3 is TGTGCCAGCAGTTGGGCGGGACAGGGAAACTACGAGCAGTACTTC. This gives the protein CASSWAGQGNYEQYF.